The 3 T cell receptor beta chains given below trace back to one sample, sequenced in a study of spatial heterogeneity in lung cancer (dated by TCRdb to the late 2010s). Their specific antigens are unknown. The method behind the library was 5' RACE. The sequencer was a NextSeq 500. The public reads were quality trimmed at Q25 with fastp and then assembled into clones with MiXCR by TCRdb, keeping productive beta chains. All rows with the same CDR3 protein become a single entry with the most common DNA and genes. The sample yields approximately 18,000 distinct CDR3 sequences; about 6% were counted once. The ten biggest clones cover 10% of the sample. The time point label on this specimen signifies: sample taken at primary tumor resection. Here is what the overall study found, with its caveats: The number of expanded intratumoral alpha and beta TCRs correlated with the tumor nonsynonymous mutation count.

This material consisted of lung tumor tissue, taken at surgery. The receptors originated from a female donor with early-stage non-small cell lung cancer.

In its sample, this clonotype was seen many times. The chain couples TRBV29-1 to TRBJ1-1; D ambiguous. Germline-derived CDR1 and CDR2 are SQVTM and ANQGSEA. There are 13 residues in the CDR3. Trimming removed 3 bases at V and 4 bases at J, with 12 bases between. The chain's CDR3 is CSVEPGWGTEAFF. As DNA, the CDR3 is TGCAGCGTTGAGCCGGGGTGGGGCACTGAAGCTTTCTTT. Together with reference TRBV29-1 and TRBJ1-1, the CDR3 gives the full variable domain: SAVISQKPSRDICQRGTSLTIQCQVDSQVTMMFWYRQQPGQSLTLIATANQGSEATYESGFVIDKFPISRPNLTFSTLTVSNMSPEDSSIYLCSVEPGWGTEAFFGQGTRLTVV.

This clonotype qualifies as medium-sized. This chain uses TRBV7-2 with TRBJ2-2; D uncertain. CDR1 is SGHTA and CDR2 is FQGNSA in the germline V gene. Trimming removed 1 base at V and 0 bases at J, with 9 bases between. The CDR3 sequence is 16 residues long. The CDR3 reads CASSLVSNPNTGELFF. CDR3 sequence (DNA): TGTGCCAGCAGCTTAGTTTCCAACCCGAACACCGGGGAGCTGTTTTTT. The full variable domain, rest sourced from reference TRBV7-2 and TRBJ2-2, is GAGVSQSPSNKVTEKGKDVELRCDPISGHTALYWYRQSLGQGLEFLIYFQGNSAPDKSGLPSDRFSAERTGGSVSTLTIQRTQQEDSAVYLCASSLVSNPNTGELFFGEGSRLTVL.

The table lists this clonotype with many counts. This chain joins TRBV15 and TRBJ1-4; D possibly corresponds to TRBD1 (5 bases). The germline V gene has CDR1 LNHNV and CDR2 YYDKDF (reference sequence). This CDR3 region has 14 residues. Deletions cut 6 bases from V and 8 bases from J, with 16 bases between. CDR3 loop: CATRPGTEVEKLFF. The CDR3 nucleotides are TGTGCCACCAGACCCGGGACCGAAGTCGAAAAACTGTTTTTT. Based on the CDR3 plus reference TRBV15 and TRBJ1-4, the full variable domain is DAMVIQNPRYQVTQFGKPVTLSCSQTLNHNVMYWYQQKSSQAPKLLFHYYDKDFNNEADTPDNFQSRRPNTSFCFLDIRSPGLGDTAMYLCATRPGTEVEKLFFGSGTQLSVL.